This T cell receptor beta chain emerged from a study of blood T cells in healthy people across ages. This clonotype was picked up many times. A sample-barcoded 5' primer and a J-beta primer mix were used in a second PCR of about 6 to 11 cycles. A template-switch adaptor with 12 random nucleotides tagged each cDNA molecule. TCRdb used MiXCR to reprocess the 5' RACE reads, holding one entry per CDR3 protein. In the table there are about 970,000 distinct CDR3 sequences, roughly 47% of which are singletons. In terms of origin and age, donors were healthy Caucasian individuals from Russia aged roughly 6 to 90. The sequence derives from a woman aged 60-75 years in good health. The sample comprised blood.

The CDR3 coding sequence is TGTGCCAGCAGCCCCAGACTCGACGGAAACACCGGGGAGCTGTTTTTT. Translation: CASSPRLDGNTGELFF. This chain links TRBV7-9 with TRBJ2-2; no reliable D call. The CDR3 has 16 residues. Germline V gene sequence: CDR1 SEHNR, CDR2 FQNEAQ (reference sequence). Trimming took 5 bases from V and 2 from J, leaving 15 bases between them.